This is a list of T cell receptor beta chains from one sample in a study of tissue T cells after allogeneic stem cell transplantation. Repertoires were generated with immunoSEQ multiplex PCR, while TCRdb's copy carries only in-frame clones and drops some. This sample has approximately 45,000 clones, with over 85% found just once. Source: blood, taken before transplantation. Receptor source: a woman aged 40-75 years who later had graft-versus-host disease after an allogeneic stem cell transplant. CDR3s include the opening cysteine and the closing phenylalanine or tryptophan. The D gene is left open where the match is weak. Size tells how often a clone was seen (once, few, many) or the class of an expanded clone, and some rows leave it out.

TRBJ2-7 TRBV7-2 . . CASSLGHRGEQYF TGTGCCAGCAGCTTAGGCCACCGAGGCGAGCAGTACTTC
TRBJ2-7 TRBV5-4 . . CASSSRGEYEQYF TGTGCCAGCAGCTCTCGAGGGGAGTACGAGCAGTACTTC
TRBJ1-2 TRBV10-3 . . CAISESGLGNYGYTF TGTGCCATCAGTGAGTCTGGCTTAGGTAACTATGGCTACACCTTC
TRBJ2-3 TRBV7-9 . . CASSLASDRTDTQYF TGTGCCAGCAGCTTAGCGAGCGACCGCACAGATACGCAGTATTTT
TRBJ2-2 TRBV4-3 once . CASSQGGTHTGELFF TGCGCCAGCAGCCAGGGGGGTACACACACCGGGGAGCTGTTTTTT
TRBJ1-6 TRBV4-2 few . CASSQDGGHPNSPLHF TGTGCCAGCAGCCAAGATGGTGGACACCCCAATTCACCCCTCCACTTT
TRBJ1-1 TRBV12-3/TRBV12-4 . . CASSGITEAFF TGTGCCAGCAGCGGGATCACTGAAGCTTTCTTT
TRBJ2-2 TRBV27 . TRBD2 CASRRLAGGIDTGELFF TGTGCCAGCAGACGTCTAGCGGGAGGGATCGACACCGGGGAGCTGTTTTTT
TRBJ1-5 TRBV19 . . CASSSGGVQPQHF TGTGCCAGTAGTTCGGGAGGGGTTCAGCCCCAGCATTTT
TRBJ2-7 TRBV30 . TRBD2 CAWVEPGLPYEQYF TGTGCCTGGGTAGAGCCGGGACTACCCTACGAGCAGTACTTC
TRBJ1-1 TRBV28 . . CASRNPVEAFF TGTGCCAGCAGGAATCCGGTTGAAGCTTTCTTT
TRBJ2-3 TRBV3-1/TRBV3-2 once TRBD1 CASSQPEDRDSDTQYF TGTGCCAGCAGCCAGCCAGAGGACAGGGATTCTGATACGCAGTATTTT
TRBJ2-1 TRBV4-3 . . CASSQVGQPEQFF TGCGCCAGCAGCCAAGTAGGACAACCTGAGCAGTTCTTC
TRBJ2-2 TRBV18 . . CASSPQSLGNTGELFF TGTGCCAGCTCACCCCAATCCCTCGGGAACACCGGGGAGCTGTTTTTT
TRBJ1-1 TRBV29-1 . . CSLQDRPNTEAFF TGCAGCTTACAAGACAGGCCGAACACTGAAGCTTTCTTT
TRBJ2-3 TRBV5-4 . . CASSLGGSVRDTQYF TGTGCCAGCAGCTTGGGTGGTAGCGTACGAGATACGCAGTATTTT
TRBJ2-7 TRBV7-3 . TRBD1 CASSLGQGGSYEQYF TGTGCCAGCAGCTTAGGACAGGGGGGGTCCTACGAGCAGTACTTC
TRBJ2-1 TRBV4-3 . . CASSQDQGLHNEQFF TGCGCCAGCAGCCAAGATCAGGGGCTGCACAATGAGCAGTTCTTC
TRBJ2-7 TRBV6-2/TRBV6-3 . . CASSTNYEQYF TGTGCCAGCAGTACGAACTACGAGCAGTACTTC
TRBJ2-7 TRBV5-5 . . CASSLGLREQYF TGTGCCAGCAGCTTGGGTTTGAGGGAGCAGTACTTC